This record covers a single TCR beta chain. Its antigen is not yet known. Qualities for individual bases were not recorded, and no much larger clone is one base off. The sample belongs to a study of T-cell reconstitution after alpha-beta-depleted transplantation in children (dated by TCRdb to the mid-2010s). Study-level background: Using TCR repertoire profiling, the study followed T-cell immune reconstitution in a quantitative way in children after TCRalphabeta/CD19-depleted allogeneic hematopoietic cell transplantation. The research as a whole found: The apparently early alphabetaT-cell count recovery about two months after transplant was reportedly dependent on only several hundred rapidly expanded clones derived from non-depleted graft cells. Hyperexpanded clone frequencies declined over subsequent months; after one year, T-cell counts and TCRbeta diversity were mostly attributed to newly produced T cells. The high TCRbeta diversity at day 60 in some patients was ascribed to recipient T cells and intrathymic progenitors that had survived conditioning.

Taken with the paper, the label for treatment or condition translates to: allogeneic hematopoietic cell transplantation with graft depleted of TCRalphabeta T cells and CD19 B cells. The children who served as transplant recipients had been given grafts of TCRalphabeta/CD19-depleted allogeneic hematopoietic cells. Trimming costs V 4 bases and J 4 bases, and their ends lie 13 bases apart. The CDR3 contains 14 residues, cysteine and phenylalanine counted. Only the CDR3 DNA stays, 42 bases, in frame from base 1. Reading the germline V gene gives CDR1 SGHDT and CDR2 YYEEEE. The library relied on PCR. Sequencing relied on an Illumina HiSeq 2500. TCR library preparation used molecular barcoding, with unique molecular identifiers applied to normalize quantification of the TCRbeta repertoire. The public reads were quality trimmed at Q25 with fastp and then assembled into clones with MiXCR by TCRdb, keeping productive beta chains. Every distinct CDR3 protein forms one entry, paired with its most common genes and DNA. This sample is represented by hundreds of thousands of distinct CDR3 sequences; 15% to 20% of them were singletons. 25% to 35% of the sample belongs to the ten largest clones.

This clonotype originated in a boy younger than two who had a stem cell transplant for Wiskott-Aldrich syndrome, so the T cells may come from the graft donor. Here the sequenced sample was PBMCs, mostly from graft donor cells, taken 360 days after TCRalphabeta/CD19-depleted stem cell transplant. This sequence uses TRBV5-6 and TRBJ2-3, with no reliable assignment of the D segment. At the DNA level, the sequence is TGTGCCAGCAGCCGAAGGAGTTTAGCAGATACGCAGTATTTT. Translated, it reads CASSRRSLADTQYF.